This T cell receptor (beta chain) was profiled in a study of Ad26.COV2.S vaccination and SARS-CoV-2 variants. Study observations and caveats: Vaccine and placebo groups showed comparable non-spike TCR breadth. Responses of spike-specific T cells (both CD8+ and CD4+) reportedly showed substantial breadth after vaccination.

A note on this clone: What it binds is not known.

Treatment denoted: 15 to 20 received Ad26.COV2.S at low or high dose, single or two shots; 5 received placebo; per-sample allocation not given. Sample collection was performed on day 63 after the first vaccine or placebo injection. Germline V gene lookup returns CDR1 SGHVS and CDR2 FQNEAQ. V trimming: 5 bases; J trimming: 14 bases; junction bases outside the gene matches: 13. CDR3 length: 16 residues. The protocol was immunoSEQ multiplex PCR, while the TCRdb copy is restricted to in-frame clones and leaves out a portion. Counted here are 300,000 to 400,000 clones, roughly 87% occurring once; the ten biggest clones make up roughly 3.6%.

This TCR was sampled from a person between 18 and 65 years old who received the Ad26.COV2.S COVID-19 vaccine or a placebo. The sequencing used peripheral blood, collected in a trial of Ad26.COV2.S vaccine versus placebo. V is TRBV7-8 and J is TRBJ2-1; 15 positions agree with TRBD2. The CDR3: CASSNPLPGLAGGEFF. The CDR3 DNA reads TGTGCCAGCAGCAACCCACTTCCCGGACTAGCGGGGGGGGAGTTCTTC.